This record concerns one T cell receptor beta chain sequence. Its antigen remains unidentified. This entry comes from a study of blood T cells in healthy people across ages. Study results and limitations: Aged donors had fewer naive CD4+ cells and lower diversity than long-lived donors.

Primed by a sample-barcoded 5' primer and a J-beta primer mix, a second PCR proceeded for 7 to 11 cycles. TCRdb re-derived calls from the 5' RACE reads in MiXCR, one entry per CDR3 protein. The data show fewer than 900,000 distinct CDR3 sequences, roughly 50% seen once. Extraction yielded at least 6 micrograms of total RNA per sample. This CDR3 contains 17 residues. Germline V lookup: CDR1 MNHNY, CDR2 SVGAGI (reference sequence). V shed 0 bases and J shed 0 bases, with 13 bases lying between them. This receptor was identified in a woman in her fifties or sixties in good health. The sequenced sample consisted of blood. This chain uses TRBV6-6 with TRBJ2-3, with D possibly matching TRBD2 (6 bases). The CDR3 sequence: CASSYSKGGESTDTQYF. The CDR3 nucleotides read TGTGCCAGCAGTTACTCGAAGGGCGGGGAAAGCACAGATACGCAGTATTTT.